The clone carrying this T cell receptor (beta chain) showed up many times. The sample originates from a study of identical twins. Germline V gene data show CDR1 as MNHEY and CDR2 as SMNVEV (reference sequence). V gave up 5 bases and J gave up 0 bases, with 17 bases separating them. The CDR3 has 16 amino acids. Each CDR3 protein gets one entry after TCRdb re-called the 5' RACE reads with MiXCR. The sample includes about 700,000 distinct CDR3 sequences, 6% to 6.5% of them seen just once. The material sequenced was naive T cells sorted from blood. This TCR was recovered from a young man in good health. The rearrangement links TRBV27 to TRBJ2-7; possibly TRBD1 for D (5 bases). The CDR3 is CASSLENRRSSYEQYF. CDR3 coding DNA: TGTGCCAGCAGTCTCGAAAACAGGCGAAGCTCCTACGAGCAGTACTTC.